Below, one TCR beta chain is given with its context. The data were obtained in a study of T cell changes during pregnancy in multiple sclerosis. The repertoire was sequenced with immunoSEQ multiplex PCR; TCRdb's copy has only in-frame clones and lacks some. The table includes 45,000 to 55,000 clones, 92% detected once. Germline assignment: CDR1 LGHNA and CDR2 YSLEER. The length of the CDR3 is 18 residues. Trimming removed 3 bases from V and 4 bases from J; junction bases left unmatched: 10. This TCR came from a female donor with multiple sclerosis, enrolled in a pregnancy study. Sequencing used CD4+ T cells from peripheral blood mononuclear cells, obtained after pregnancy. The rearrangement links TRBV4-3 to TRBJ2-2; 11 bases align to TRBD1. Here the CDR3 DNA reads TGCGCCAGCAGCCACTCCCGGACAGGGGGCTACGGCACCGGGGAGCTGTTTTTT. This sequence encodes CASSHSRTGGYGTGELFF.